A selection of T cell receptor beta chains follows, all from one sample in a study of T-cell memory formation after mild COVID-19. TCRdb fed the 5' RACE reads into MiXCR, producing one record per CDR3 protein. The repertoire holds around 310,000 distinct CDR3 sequences, with 20% to 25% as singletons. Specimen: PBMCs or a T cell subset sorted from them (not recorded which). These receptors all stem from a man younger than 30 who had mild COVID-19 (a few samples of this study predate the infection). Cell type and time point are not known. The CDR3 runs from the conserved cysteine through the conserved F or W. D genes are given only for firm matches. Only some rows state a clone size, as once, few, many or a class for expanded clones.

V gene	D gene	clone size	J gene	CDR3 length	CDR3 DNA	CDR3 protein
TRBV6-6	TRBD2	few	TRBJ2-7	14	TGTGCCAGCAGCCAAGCGGGGGGTTCCTACGAGCAGTACTTC	CASSQAGGSYEQYF
TRBV6-2/TRBV6-3	.	many	TRBJ2-7	12	TGTGCCAGCAGTTATCCGGCCTACGAGCAGTACTTC	CASSYPAYEQYF
TRBV6-5	.	.	TRBJ2-2	14	TGTGCCAGCAGTAGGGACTTTCGGTCCGGGGAGCTGTTTTTT	CASSRDFRSGELFF
TRBV12-3/TRBV12-4	TRBD1	.	TRBJ1-5	15	TGTGCCAGCAGGACCGCAGGGGGCGGAAATCAGCCCCAGCATTTT	CASRTAGGGNQPQHF
TRBV19	TRBD1	.	TRBJ2-2	15	TGTGCCAGTCACCAACCGGGACAGGTCTTCGGGGAGCTGTTTTTT	CASHQPGQVFGELFF
TRBV20-1	TRBD2	once	TRBJ2-1	16	TGCAGTGCTAGAGATTTGACTAGCGGGGGGAGGGATGAGCAGTTCTTC	CSARDLTSGGRDEQFF
TRBV27	.	.	TRBJ1-1	14	TGTGCCAGCAGTGGACCTACAGGGAAAAAAGAAGCTTTCTTT	CASSGPTGKKEAFF
TRBV7-9	TRBD1	few	TRBJ2-2	17	TGTGCCAGCAAGGGACAGCGCAGGTCCGCAAACACCGGGGAGCTGTTTTTT	CASKGQRRSANTGELFF
TRBV2	.	.	TRBJ1-1	13	TGTGCCAGCATGTTTACAGAGGGCACTGAAGCTTTCTTT	CASMFTEGTEAFF
TRBV9	.	.	TRBJ2-3	14	TGTGCCAGCAGCGTGACCCGGAGCACAGATACGCAGTATTTT	CASSVTRSTDTQYF
TRBV7-9	.	.	TRBJ2-1	15	TGTGCCAGCAGCTTAGACCAGGACTGGGGCAATGAGCAGTTCTTC	CASSLDQDWGNEQFF
TRBV7-2	.	.	TRBJ1-1	14	TGTGCCAGCAGCCCGGGGGCGGGGAGCACTGAAGCTTTCTTT	CASSPGAGSTEAFF
TRBV28	.	few	TRBJ1-5	13	TGTGCCAGCAGTTTGGGACCAAGGCAGCCCCAGCATTTT	CASSLGPRQPQHF
TRBV3-1	TRBD2	.	TRBJ2-2	16	TGTGCCAGCAAAGGGCTAGCGGGACTTGGGACCGGGGAGCTGTTTTTT	CASKGLAGLGTGELFF
TRBV20-1	TRBD1	.	TRBJ1-6	15	TGCAGTGCTAGGAACCACAGGGGAGGGAATTCACCCCTCCACTTT	CSARNHRGGNSPLHF
TRBV29-1	.	.	TRBJ2-5	12	TGCAGCGTTGGAGGTTTTGGGGAGACCCAGTACTTC	CSVGGFGETQYF
TRBV2	.	.	TRBJ2-4	12	TGTGCCAGCAGGGGGTACGGAAACATTCAGTACTTC	CASRGYGNIQYF